Reported below is one TCR beta chain. These data come from a study of blood T cell repertoires in COVID-19. Study at large: Material from acute and convalescent COVID-19 was sourced from the United States, Italy and Spain.

Assay used: immunoSEQ multiplex PCR; TCRdb lists only in-frame clones, some missing. The sample consists of tens of thousands of clones, around four fifths of them appearing once. Trimming left V 2 bases short and J 9 bases short, with 17 bases between. The CDR3 extends over 15 amino acids. Germline V CDR1 and CDR2: LGHNT, FRNRAP. The clonotype was recovered from a human donor in a cohort sampled during active COVID-19. The sample consisted of peripheral blood. The rearrangement uses TRBV12-5 and TRBJ2-1; D is perhaps TRBD1 (6 bases). The CDR3 DNA is TGTGCTAGTGGTTTGCGGGCAGGGGAAACGGGTGAGCAGTTCTTC. Translated, it gives CASGLRAGETGEQFF. The full variable domain, rest sourced from reference TRBV12-5 and TRBJ2-1, is DARVTQTPRHKVTEMGQEVTMRCQPILGHNTVFWYRQTMMQGLELLAYFRNRAPLDDSGMPKDRFSAEMPDATLATLKIQPSEPRDSAVYFCASGLRAGETGEQFFGPGTRLTVL.